These 23 T cell receptor beta chains originate from one sample sequenced in a study of T-cell reconstitution after alpha-beta-depleted transplantation in children. Unique molecular identifiers were used to barcode this TCRbeta library. TCRdb re-called the PCR reads with MiXCR, one entry per CDR3 protein. In the table there are some 460,000 distinct CDR3 sequences, roughly 16% of which are singletons. Sequencing used PBMCs, mostly from graft donor cells, obtained 360 days after TCRalphabeta/CD19-depleted stem cell transplant. The receptor source for this set is a boy under two years old who had a stem cell transplant for Wiskott-Aldrich syndrome, so the T cells may come from the graft donor.

The V call is TRBV21-1, the J call TRBJ2-7; the listed D gene, TRBD2, was not tested against the DNA. TRBV21-1 corresponds to a pseudogene. CDR3 size: 18 residues. This chain's CDR3 is CASSKGLAGVPIRDEQYF. Here the CDR3 DNA reads TGTGCCAGCAGCAAAGGACTAGCGGGAGTTCCAATCAGGGACGAGCAGTACTTC.

The chain combines TRBV29-1 with TRBJ2-3; D possibly corresponds to TRBD2 (5 bases). The V and J ends lost 3 bases and 2 bases respectively, with 6 bases between them. The CDR3 consists of 12 residues. The germline gives CDR1 SQVTM, CDR2 ANQGSEA. The CDR3: CSVDGVTDTQYF. The DNA of the CDR3 is TGCAGCGTTGACGGGGTCACAGATACGCAGTATTTT.

This clonotype came up a few times. The chain carries TRBV15 and TRBJ2-7; possible D gene TRBD1, 6 bases. This CDR3 is built from 16 residues. Germline lookup yields CDR1 LNHNV and CDR2 YYDKDF (reference sequence). Trimming cost V 7 bases and J 4 bases, with 23 bases left between them. The CDR3: CATTNETGSRWYEQYF. The CDR3 region has the DNA TGTGCCACCACCAACGAAACAGGGAGTCGGTGGTACGAGCAGTACTTC. Using reference TRBV15 and TRBJ2-7 for the parts outside the CDR3, the full variable domain is DAMVIQNPRYQVTQFGKPVTLSCSQTLNHNVMYWYQQKSSQAPKLLFHYYDKDFNNEADTPDNFQSRRPNTSFCFLDIRSPGLGDTAMYLCATTNETGSRWYEQYFGPGTRLTVT.

In this sample, this clonotype turned up a few times. V gene TRBV6-5 combines with J gene TRBJ2-7; D may be TRBD1 or TRBD2 (5 bases each). V was shortened by 2 bases and J by 3 bases, with 17 bases between the two germline ends. The germline V gene has CDR1 MNHEY and CDR2 SVGAGI. The CDR3 runs to 16 residues. In nucleotides, the CDR3 is TGTGCCAGCAGTTACCTCGGGGCTAGCCAAAACTACGAGCAGTACTTC. Its protein product is CASSYLGASQNYEQYF.

There are a few counts of this clonotype. The genes are TRBV18 and TRBJ2-1; D perhaps matches TRBD1 (6 bases). CDR3 length equals 13 residues. Trimming shortened V by 5 bases and J by 10 bases, and 15 bases separated the two germline ends. Germline values: CDR1 KGHSH, CDR2 LQKENI. The CDR3 DNA follows: TGTGCCAGCTCATCCTACCCAGGGGACGAGCAGTTCTTC. It translates to CASSSYPGDEQFF.

At least ten counts were recorded for this clonotype. The J gene is TRBJ2-2, the V gene TRBV9; the match to TRBD2 covers 10 bases. The CDR3 totals 15 residues. With 2 bases clipped from V and 8 bases from J, the junction kept 6 bases outside the gene matches. The germline V gene encodes CDR1 SGDLS and CDR2 YYNGEE. The CDR3 sequence: CASSVLAGGPGELFF. The CDR3 DNA sequence: TGTGCCAGCAGCGTTTTAGCGGGAGGTCCAGGGGAGCTGTTTTTT. The variable domain in full, with the rest retrieved from reference TRBV9 and TRBJ2-2, is DSGVTQTPKHLITATGQRVTLRCSPRSGDLSVYWYQQSLDQGLQFLIQYYNGEERAKGNILERFSAQQFPDLHSELNLSSLELGDSALYFCASSVLAGGPGELFFGEGSRLTVL.

In this sample, this clonotype turned up a few times. V gene TRBV5-1 combines with J gene TRBJ2-7; D may be TRBD1 (6 bases). The V end lost 0 bases, the J end lost 3 bases, and 10 bases lay between the germline ends. CDR3 length: 14 amino acids. Germline lookup yields CDR1 SGHRS and CDR2 YFSETQ. The CDR3 loop reads CASSLGDIIYEQYF. The CDR3 DNA sequence: TGCGCCAGCAGCTTGGGGGACATAATCTACGAGCAGTACTTC. Filled out from reference TRBV5-1 and TRBJ2-7, the complete variable domain reads KAGVTQTPRYLIKTRGQQVTLSCSPISGHRSVSWYQQTPGQGLQFLFEYFSETQRNKGNFPGRFSGRQFSNSRSEMNVSTLELGDSALYLCASSLGDIIYEQYFGPGTRLTVT.

The chain couples TRBV30 to TRBJ2-2; 7 bases line up with TRBD1. Germline CDR1 and CDR2: GTSNPN and SVGIG (reference sequence). The trim removed 0 bases at V and 5 bases at J, leaving 6 bases unmatched. This CDR3 is built from 15 residues. CDR3 DNA sequence: TGTGCCTGGAGTGTAGACAGGGTGGTGACCGGGGAGCTGTTTTTT. This translates into CAWSVDRVVTGELFF.

The genes are TRBV29-1 and TRBJ1-5; 8 nucleotides line up with TRBD1. The CDR3 runs to 13 residues. V dropped 4 bases and J dropped 3; count of bases not matched to a gene: 2. Germline V gene data show CDR1 as SQVTM and CDR2 as ANQGSEA. CDR3 region: CSVGDRFNQPQHF. In DNA form, the CDR3 reads TGCAGCGTTGGGGACAGGTTCAATCAGCCCCAGCATTTT.

CDR3 bases: TGTGCCAGCAGCCAAGGGAAGGGGGTGATTCAAGAGACCCAGTACTTC. Its translation: CASSQGKGVIQETQYF. V usage is TRBV3-1 and J usage is TRBJ2-5; possibly TRBD1 for D (6 bases). There are 16 residues in the CDR3. V was clipped by 1 base and J by 2 bases, with 14 bases between them. Germline-derived CDR1 and CDR2 are LGHDT and YNNKEL (reference sequence).

This clonotype has just a few counts. CDR3 sequence reads: CASSFFSGVTDTQYF. In DNA, the CDR3 is TGTGCCAGCAGCTTCTTTAGCGGAGTCACAGATACGCAGTATTTT. The V call is TRBV7-2, the J call TRBJ2-3; tentatively, D is TRBD2 (6 bases). The CDR3 loop spans 15 amino acids. Germline lookup yields CDR1 SGHTA and CDR2 FQGNSA. Trimming stripped 3 bases from V and 2 bases from J, with 12 bases between.

This clonotype showed up many times. The genes are TRBV27 and TRBJ2-7; 8 bases align to TRBD1. Looked up from germline, CDR1 is MNHEY and CDR2 is SMNVEV (reference sequence). Unmatched junction bases numbered 21, after V lost 5 bases and J lost 3 bases. The CDR3 consists of 19 residues. As DNA, the CDR3 is TGTGCCAGCAGTGGATGGACAGGGTCATGGGTGCCACACGGCTACGAGCAGTACTTC. Amino acid sequence: CASSGWTGSWVPHGYEQYF.

This chain connects TRBV29-1 to TRBJ2-2; weak D call: TRBD2 (5 bases). V was shortened by 7 bases and J by 5 bases, with 17 bases between the two germline ends. This CDR3 region has 14 residues. Germline V CDR1 and CDR2: SQVTM, ANQGSEA. CDR3 sequence: CSAGPLGGTGELFF. CDR3 in DNA: TGCAGCGCAGGCCCGCTAGGAGGTACCGGGGAGCTGTTTTTT.

This rearrangement joins TRBV4-3 to TRBJ2-7; D remains unclear. The V gene lost 0 bases and the J gene lost 3 bases, with 15 bases spanning the gap. The CDR3 extends over 16 amino acids. CDR1 and CDR2 from the germline V gene are LGHNA and YSLEER. The chain's CDR3 is CASSQERGLYHYEQYF. CDR3 nucleotides: TGCGCCAGCAGCCAAGAACGAGGTCTTTACCACTACGAGCAGTACTTC.

V is TRBV7-9 and J is TRBJ1-6; weak D call: TRBD1 (6 bases). V lost 5 bases to trimming and J lost 1 base, with 12 bases between them. The germline gives CDR1 SEHNR, CDR2 FQNEAQ (reference sequence). The CDR3 contains 16 residues. CDR3 region: CASSRKGGSYNSPLHF. DNA for the CDR3: TGTGCCAGCAGCCGCAAGGGGGGGTCCTATAATTCACCCCTCCACTTT.

This sequence joins TRBV5-1 and TRBJ2-5; D uncertain. The germline V gene has CDR1 SGHRS and CDR2 YFSETQ. V was trimmed by 4 bases and J by 5 bases, leaving 15 bases between them. The CDR3 is 14 amino acids. The CDR3 region is CASSPRLGRETQYF. CDR3 coding DNA: TGCGCCAGCAGCCCTAGGTTGGGCCGGGAGACCCAGTACTTC.

The chain uses TRBV27 and TRBJ1-1; D gene uncertain. The CDR3 is made up of 18 amino acids. The germline V gene encodes CDR1 MNHEY and CDR2 SMNVEV (reference sequence). Trimming left V 2 bases short and J 2 bases short, with 21 bases between. Written as DNA, the CDR3 is TGTGCCAGCAGTTTAACCCGTCTAAGGTCTGGGAAAAACACTGAAGCTTTCTTT. This codes for CASSLTRLRSGKNTEAFF.

The genes are TRBV11-2 and TRBJ1-6; D ambiguous. Deletions cut 1 base from V and 8 bases from J, with 9 bases between. The CDR3 length is 14 residues. From germline, CDR1 is SGHAT and CDR2 FQNNGV. The chain's CDR3 is CASSLVPNDSPLHF. The CDR3 DNA sequence: TGTGCCAGCAGCTTAGTGCCCAATGATTCACCCCTCCACTTT. The entire variable domain, with the rest obtained from reference TRBV11-2 and TRBJ1-6, is as follows: EAGVAQSPRYKIIEKRQSVAFWCNPISGHATLYWYQQILGQGPKLLIQFQNNGVVDDSQLPKDRFSAERLKGVDSTLKIQPAKLEDSAVYLCASSLVPNDSPLHFGNGTRLTVT.

The chain carries TRBV5-1 and TRBJ2-2; the D call may be TRBD1 or TRBD2 (6 bases each). V was trimmed by 2 bases and J by 2 bases, leaving 10 bases between them. This CDR3 comprises 15 residues. Per germline, CDR1 SGHRS and CDR2 YFSETQ. The CDR3 region is CASSFIGGNTGELFF. The CDR3 DNA reads TGCGCCAGCAGCTTCATCGGGGGCAACACCGGGGAGCTGTTTTTT.

The chain recombines TRBV11-2 with TRBJ2-7, with 8 bases matching TRBD1. The germline V gene has CDR1 SGHAT and CDR2 FQNNGV. This CDR3 region has 16 residues. The V and J ends lost 4 bases and 0 bases, in that order; junction bases with no gene match: 8. CDR3 sequence reads: CASSSQTGAFSYEQYF. In nucleotides, the CDR3 is TGTGCCAGCAGCTCCCAGACAGGGGCGTTCTCCTACGAGCAGTACTTC.

The gene calls are TRBV28 and TRBJ1-1; 7 bases are a match to TRBD1. The germline V gene encodes CDR1 MDHEN and CDR2 SYDVKM. The length of the CDR3 is 15 residues. V trimming: 4 bases; J trimming: 1 base; junction bases outside the gene matches: 6. Written as DNA, the CDR3 is TGTGCCAGCAGTTCCGGGGACAGCGCGAACACTGAAGCTTTCTTT. Translating gives CASSSGDSANTEAFF.

The V call is TRBV20-1, the J call TRBJ2-2; 10 nucleotides line up with TRBD1. Germline CDR1 is DFQATT and CDR2 is SNEGSKA (reference sequence). The CDR3 consists of 17 residues. V lost 0 bases and J lost 9; bases outside the gene matches: 13. As DNA, the CDR3 is TGCAGTGCTAGAGATCTGACAGGGGGCCAGGGTGGGAGGGAGCTGTTTTTT. It specifies CSARDLTGGQGGRELFF.

The chain carries TRBV11-2 and TRBJ1-5, with a tentative D call TRBD1 (5 bases). The V end lost 4 bases, the J end lost 0 bases, and 19 bases lay between the germline ends. Germline loops: CDR1 SGHAT, CDR2 FQNNGV. The CDR3 is made up of 18 amino acids. CDR3 DNA sequence: TGTGCCAGCAGCTCCAGTAAGAGGGGCCCTTATAGCAATCAGCCCCAGCATTTT. This gives the protein CASSSSKRGPYSNQPQHF.